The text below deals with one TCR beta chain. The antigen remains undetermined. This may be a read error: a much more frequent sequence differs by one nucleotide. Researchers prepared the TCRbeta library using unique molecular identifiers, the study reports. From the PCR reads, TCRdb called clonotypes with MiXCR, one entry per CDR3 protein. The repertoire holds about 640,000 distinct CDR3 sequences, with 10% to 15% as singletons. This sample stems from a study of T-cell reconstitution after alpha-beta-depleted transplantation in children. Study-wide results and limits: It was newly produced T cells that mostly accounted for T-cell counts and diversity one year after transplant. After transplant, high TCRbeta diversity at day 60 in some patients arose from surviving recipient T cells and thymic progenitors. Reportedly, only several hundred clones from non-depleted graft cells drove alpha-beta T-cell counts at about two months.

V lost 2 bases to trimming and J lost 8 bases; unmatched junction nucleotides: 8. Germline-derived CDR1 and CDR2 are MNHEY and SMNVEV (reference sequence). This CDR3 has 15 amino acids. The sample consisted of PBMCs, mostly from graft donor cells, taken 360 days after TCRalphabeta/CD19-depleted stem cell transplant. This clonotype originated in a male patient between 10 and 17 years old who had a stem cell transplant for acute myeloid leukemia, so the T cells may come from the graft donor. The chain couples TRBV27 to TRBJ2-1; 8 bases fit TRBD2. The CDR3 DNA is TGTGCCAGCAGTTTAGGTACTAGCGGACACTATGAGCAGTTCTTC. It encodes CASSLGTSGHYEQFF.